Below, 15 T cell receptor beta chains from the same sample are listed, as sequenced in a study of shared clonotypes between healthy human individuals. Using immunoSEQ multiplex PCR, the repertoire was profiled, and TCRdb retains in-frame clones only, with some absent. The sample holds 640,000 or so clones, 72% seen once. Sequenced: memory CD4+ T cells sorted from blood. The subset was: CD45RA-negative fraction. Receptors were obtained from a woman between 25 and 40 years old in good health.

The genes are TRBV7-8 and TRBJ1-3, with D unclear. Trimming pared 3 bases from V and 0 bases from J, leaving 9 bases between. The CDR3 is made up of 15 amino acids. The germline V gene encodes CDR1 SGHVS and CDR2 FQNEAQ. CDR3 sequence reads: CASSFHGISGNTIYF. The CDR3 nucleotides read TGTGCCAGCAGCTTTCACGGGATCTCTGGAAACACCATATATTTT. The full variable domain, rest sourced from reference TRBV7-8 and TRBJ1-3, is GAGVSQSPRYKVAKRGQDVALRCDPISGHVSLFWYQQALGQGPEFLTYFQNEAQLDKSGLPSDRFFAERPEGSVSTLKIQRTQQEDSAVYLCASSFHGISGNTIYFGEGSWLTVV.

The table lists this clone with a few counts. J is TRBJ1-5 and V is TRBV5-5, with D unclear. Germline-derived CDR1 and CDR2 are SGHKS and YYEKEE (reference sequence). Trimming left V 4 bases short and J 7 bases short, with 15 bases between. The CDR3 extends over 14 amino acids. CDR3 protein: CASSQAGQWQPQHF. In nucleotides, the CDR3 is TGTGCCAGCAGCCAGGCCGGCCAATGGCAGCCCCAGCATTTT.

This clone was counted a few times. The chain links TRBV7-2 to TRBJ2-3; D possibly matches TRBD1 or TRBD2 (5 bases each). The ends were cut back, 3 bases at V and 4 bases at J, with 11 bases in the middle. The germline V gene encodes CDR1 SGHTA and CDR2 FQGNSA. The CDR3 has 14 amino acids. CDR3 sequence reads: CASSFSGTPDTQYF. In nucleotides, the CDR3 is TGTGCCAGCAGCTTTTCAGGGACCCCAGATACGCAGTATTTT.

J is TRBJ1-4 and V is TRBV7-6; D is perhaps TRBD1 (5 bases). V was cut by 5 bases and J by 0 bases, with 16 bases left in between. Germline CDR1 is SGHVS and CDR2 is FNYEAQ. The CDR3 consists of 17 residues. The CDR3 DNA is TGTGCCAGCAGCCCTCAGTTGGGGGGATCAACTAATGAAAAACTGTTTTTT. Translated, it gives CASSPQLGGSTNEKLFF.

The V gene is TRBV18, the J gene TRBJ2-7, with TRBD2 identical over 16 bases. The CDR3 is 17 amino acids. The V and J ends lost 3 bases and 6 bases, in that order; junction bases with no gene match: 8. Germline V gene lookup returns CDR1 KGHSH and CDR2 LQKENI. The CDR3 spells CASSPGLAGGPLGEQYF. CDR3 in DNA: TGTGCCAGCTCACCGGGACTAGCGGGAGGGCCGTTGGGCGAGCAGTACTTC.

This chain joins TRBV6-1 and TRBJ1-2; a possible D gene is TRBD1 (6 bases). Trimming shortened V by 2 bases and J by 4 bases, and 14 bases separated the two germline ends. Per the germline V gene, CDR1 is MNHNS and CDR2 is SASEGT. The CDR3 totals 15 residues. The CDR3 region has the DNA TGTGCCAGCAGTGAATTTTGGACAGATGGCTATGGCTACACCTTC. Its translation is CASSEFWTDGYGYTF.

CDR3: CASSFDGQNHNEQFF. The CDR3 region has the DNA TGTGCCAGCAGCTTCGATGGGCAGAACCACAATGAGCAGTTCTTC. The genes are TRBV7-8 and TRBJ2-1; D remains ambiguous. This CDR3 contains 15 residues. V was pared by 3 bases and J by 5 bases, with 14 bases between. Per the germline V gene, CDR1 is SGHVS and CDR2 is FQNEAQ.

The rearrangement links TRBV10-2 to TRBJ2-5, with D possibly being TRBD2 (6 bases). The CDR3 loop spans 11 amino acids. The V and J ends lost 10 bases and 2 bases respectively, with 8 bases between them. CDR1 is WSHSY and CDR2 is SAAADI in the germline V gene. The CDR3 loop is CATRGQETQYF. CDR3 nucleotide sequence: TGCGCCACGCGGGGACAAGAGACCCAGTACTTC.

The gene calls are TRBV28 and TRBJ2-4, with D possibly called TRBD1 or TRBD2 (5 bases each). V lost 5 bases, J lost 9 bases, and 17 bases lay in between. The CDR3 sequence is 14 residues long. Germline-derived CDR1 and CDR2 are MDHEN and SYDVKM. CDR3 bases: TGTGCCAGCAGTCCCGACCACGGTGGGGGCATTCAGTACTTC. It translates to CASSPDHGGGIQYF.

CDR3 DNA sequence: TGTGCCAGCAGTTTTGCGGGAGGCAGCAATCAGCCCCAGCATTTT. This codes for CASSFAGGSNQPQHF. The chain combines TRBV28 with TRBJ1-5; D not certain. Germline CDR1 is MDHEN and CDR2 is SYDVKM. The ends were cut back, 3 bases at V and 1 base at J, with 10 bases in the middle. The CDR3 extends over 15 amino acids.

The rearrangement links TRBV2 to TRBJ2-3, with D perhaps TRBD1 or TRBD2 (6 bases each). Deletions cut 2 bases from V and 1 base from J, with 10 bases between. Per germline, CDR1 SNHLY and CDR2 FYNNEI. The CDR3 contains 15 residues. The CDR3 DNA follows: TGTGCCAGCAGTGAACTTAGGGGGGGCACAGATACGCAGTATTTT. It translates to CASSELRGGTDTQYF.

The chain has TRBV19 and TRBJ1-1, with D tentatively TRBD1 (5 bases). CDR1 and CDR2 from the germline V gene are LNHDA and SQIVND (reference sequence). Deletions cut 0 bases from V and 14 bases from J, with 19 bases between. The CDR3 runs 14 residues. The CDR3 loop is CASSIDLAGTKRFF. Here the CDR3 DNA reads TGTGCCAGTAGTATAGATTTGGCCGGGACGAAGAGGTTCTTT.

V is TRBV21-1 and J is TRBJ2-1; TRBD1 is taken as the D call from the table, unchecked against the DNA. TRBV21-1 is labeled a pseudogene. This CDR3 contains 18 residues. The CDR3 sequence: CASSKQTSDSCRLDEQFF. The CDR3 nucleotides read TGTGCCAGCAGCAAACAAACCTCGGACAGTTGTCGCCTGGATGAGCAGTTCTTC.

The chain joins TRBV7-8 to TRBJ1-1; a weak D match, TRBD1 (5 bases). The CDR3 totals 13 residues. Trimming took off 8 bases at V and 5 bases at J, with 15 bases between the two ends. Looked up from germline, CDR1 is SGHVS and CDR2 is FQNEAQ. CDR3: CASSREGGTEAFF. CDR3 nucleotide sequence: TGTGCCAGCTCCAGGGAAGGAGGAACTGAAGCTTTCTTT.

This clone was observed a few times. Other DNA sequences in the same sample also yield this CDR3. CDR3 nucleotide sequence: TGTGCCAGCAGTTACTCGAGTCAGGGCGGCTACGAGCAGTACTTC. Encoded protein: CASSYSSQGGYEQYF. The V and J genes are TRBV6-6 and TRBJ2-7, with a weak D call TRBD1 (5 bases). V was cut by 0 bases and J by 3 bases, with 12 bases left in between. This CDR3 has 15 residues. The germline V gene encodes CDR1 MNHNY and CDR2 SVGAGI (reference sequence).